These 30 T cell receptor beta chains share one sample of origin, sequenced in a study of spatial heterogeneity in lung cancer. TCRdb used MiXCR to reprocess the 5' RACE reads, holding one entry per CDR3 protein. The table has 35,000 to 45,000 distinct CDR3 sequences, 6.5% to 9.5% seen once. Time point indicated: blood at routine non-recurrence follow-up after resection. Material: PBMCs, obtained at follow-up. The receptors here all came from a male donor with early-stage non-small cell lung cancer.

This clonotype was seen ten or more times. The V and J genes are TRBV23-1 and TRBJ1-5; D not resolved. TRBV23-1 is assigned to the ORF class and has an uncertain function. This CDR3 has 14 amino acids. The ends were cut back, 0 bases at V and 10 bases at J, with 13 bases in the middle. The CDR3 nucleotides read TGCGCCAGCAGTCAATCAATCCAGCCGACTCCCCAGCATTTT. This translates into CASSQSIQPTPQHF.

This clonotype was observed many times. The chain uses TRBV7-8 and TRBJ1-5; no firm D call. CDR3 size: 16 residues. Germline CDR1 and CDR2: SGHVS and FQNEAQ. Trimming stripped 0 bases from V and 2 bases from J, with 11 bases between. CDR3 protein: CASSLAGTMGNQPQHF. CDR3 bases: TGTGCCAGCAGCTTAGCGGGCACGATGGGCAATCAGCCCCAGCATTTT.

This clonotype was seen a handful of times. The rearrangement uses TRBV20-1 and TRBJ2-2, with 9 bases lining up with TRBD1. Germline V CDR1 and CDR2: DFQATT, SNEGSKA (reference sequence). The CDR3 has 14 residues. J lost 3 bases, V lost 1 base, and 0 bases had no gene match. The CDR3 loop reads CSARGQGDTGELFF. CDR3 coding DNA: TGCAGTGCTAGAGGACAGGGGGACACCGGGGAGCTGTTTTTT.

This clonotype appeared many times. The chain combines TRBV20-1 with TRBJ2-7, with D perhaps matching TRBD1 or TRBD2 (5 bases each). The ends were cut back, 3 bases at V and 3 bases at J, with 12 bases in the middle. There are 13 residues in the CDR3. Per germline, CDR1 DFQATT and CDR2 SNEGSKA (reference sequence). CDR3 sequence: CSASDGALYEQYF. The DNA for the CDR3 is TGCAGTGCTAGCGACGGGGCCCTCTACGAGCAGTACTTC.

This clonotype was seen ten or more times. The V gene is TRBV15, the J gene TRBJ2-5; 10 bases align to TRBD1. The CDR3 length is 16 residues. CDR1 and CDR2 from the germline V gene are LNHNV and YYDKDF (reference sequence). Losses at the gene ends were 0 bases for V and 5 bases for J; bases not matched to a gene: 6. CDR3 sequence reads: CATSRDYGTGEETQYF. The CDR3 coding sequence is TGTGCCACCAGCAGAGATTACGGGACAGGGGAGGAGACCCAGTACTTC.

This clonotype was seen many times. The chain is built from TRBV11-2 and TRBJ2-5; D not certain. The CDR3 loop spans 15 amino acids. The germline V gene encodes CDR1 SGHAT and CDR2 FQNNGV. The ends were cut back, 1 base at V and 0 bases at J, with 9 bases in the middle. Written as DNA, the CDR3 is TGTGCCAGCAGCTTAGTAGCTGAGAACCAAGAGACCCAGTACTTC. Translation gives CASSLVAENQETQYF.

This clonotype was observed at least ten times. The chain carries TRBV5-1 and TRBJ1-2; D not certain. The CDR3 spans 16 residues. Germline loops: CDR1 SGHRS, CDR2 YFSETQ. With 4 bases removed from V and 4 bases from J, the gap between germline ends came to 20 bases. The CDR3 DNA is TGCGCCAGCAGCCCTGAACCCCGGGAGGCCTTCTATGGCTACACCTTC. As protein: CASSPEPREAFYGYTF.

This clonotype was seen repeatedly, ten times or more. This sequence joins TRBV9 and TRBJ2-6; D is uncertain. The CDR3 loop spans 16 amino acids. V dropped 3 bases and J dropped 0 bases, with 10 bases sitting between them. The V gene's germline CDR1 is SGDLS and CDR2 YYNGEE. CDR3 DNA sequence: TGTGCCAGCAGCGACGACCCTCGCTCTGGGGCCAACGTCCTGACTTTC. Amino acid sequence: CASSDDPRSGANVLTF.

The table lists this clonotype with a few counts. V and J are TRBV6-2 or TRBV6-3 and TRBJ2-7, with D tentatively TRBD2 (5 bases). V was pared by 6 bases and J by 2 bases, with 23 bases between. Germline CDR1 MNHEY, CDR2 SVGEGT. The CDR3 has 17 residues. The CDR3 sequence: CASSEPPGRAAAYEQYF. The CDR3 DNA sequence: TGTGCCAGCAGCGAGCCTCCTGGGAGAGCCGCAGCCTACGAGCAGTACTTC.

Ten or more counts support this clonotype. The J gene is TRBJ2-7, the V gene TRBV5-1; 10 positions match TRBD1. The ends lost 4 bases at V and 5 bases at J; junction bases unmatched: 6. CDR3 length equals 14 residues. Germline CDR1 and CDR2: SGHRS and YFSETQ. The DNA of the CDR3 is TGCGCCAGCAGCCCGACAGGGGGCCGGGACGAGCAGTACTTC. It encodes CASSPTGGRDEQYF.

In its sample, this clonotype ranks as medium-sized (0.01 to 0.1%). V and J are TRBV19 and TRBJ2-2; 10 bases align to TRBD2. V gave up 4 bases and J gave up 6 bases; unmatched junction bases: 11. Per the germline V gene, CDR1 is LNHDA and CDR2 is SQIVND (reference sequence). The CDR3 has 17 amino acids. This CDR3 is CASSSVPLAGVSGELFF. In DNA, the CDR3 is TGTGCCAGTAGTAGCGTACCCCTAGCGGGGGTCTCCGGGGAGCTGTTTTTT.

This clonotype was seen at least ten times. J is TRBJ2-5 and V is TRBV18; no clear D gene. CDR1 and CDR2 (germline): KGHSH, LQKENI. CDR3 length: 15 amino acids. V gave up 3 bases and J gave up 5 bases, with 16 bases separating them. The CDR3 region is CASSPNQPPRETQYF. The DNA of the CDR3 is TGTGCCAGCTCACCCAACCAGCCCCCGCGGGAGACCCAGTACTTC. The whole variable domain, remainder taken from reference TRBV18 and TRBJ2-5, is NAGVMQNPRHLVRRRGQEARLRCSPMKGHSHVYWYRQLPEEGLKFMVYLQKENIIDESGMPKERFSAEFPKEGPSILRIQQVVRGDSAAYFCASSPNQPPRETQYFGPGTRLLVL.

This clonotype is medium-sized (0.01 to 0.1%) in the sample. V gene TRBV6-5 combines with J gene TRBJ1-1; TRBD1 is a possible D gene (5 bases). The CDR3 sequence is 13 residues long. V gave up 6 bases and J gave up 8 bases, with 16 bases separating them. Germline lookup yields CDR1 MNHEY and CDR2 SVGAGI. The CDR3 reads CASRRQLPEEAFF. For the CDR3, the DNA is TGTGCCAGCAGGCGACAGCTCCCGGAAGAAGCTTTCTTT.

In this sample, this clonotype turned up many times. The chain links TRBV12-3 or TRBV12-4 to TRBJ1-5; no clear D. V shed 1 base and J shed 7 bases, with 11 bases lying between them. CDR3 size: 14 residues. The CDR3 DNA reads TGTGCCAGCAGTTTAGGTCAGGAGGTCCAGCCCCAGCATTTT. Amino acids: CASSLGQEVQPQHF.

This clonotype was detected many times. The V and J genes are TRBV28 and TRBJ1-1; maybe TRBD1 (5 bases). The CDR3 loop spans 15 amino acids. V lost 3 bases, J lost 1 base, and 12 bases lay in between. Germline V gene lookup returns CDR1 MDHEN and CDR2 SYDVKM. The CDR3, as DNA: TGTGCCAGCAGTTTTCAGGGATTCGAGAACACTGAAGCTTTCTTT. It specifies CASSFQGFENTEAFF.

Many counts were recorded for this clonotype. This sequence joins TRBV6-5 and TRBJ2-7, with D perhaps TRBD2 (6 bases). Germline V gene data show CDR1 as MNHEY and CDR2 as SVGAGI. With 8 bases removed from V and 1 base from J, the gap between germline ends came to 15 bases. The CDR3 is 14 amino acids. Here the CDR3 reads CASRDYRGSYEQYF. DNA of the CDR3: TGTGCCAGCCGAGACTACCGGGGGTCCTACGAGCAGTACTTC.

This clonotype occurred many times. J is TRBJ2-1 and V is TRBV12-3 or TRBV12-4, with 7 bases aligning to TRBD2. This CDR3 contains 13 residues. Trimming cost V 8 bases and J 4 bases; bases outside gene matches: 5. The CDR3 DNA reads TGTGCCAGCGGGAGGGTGATTTACAATGAGCAGTTCTTC. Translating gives CASGRVIYNEQFF.

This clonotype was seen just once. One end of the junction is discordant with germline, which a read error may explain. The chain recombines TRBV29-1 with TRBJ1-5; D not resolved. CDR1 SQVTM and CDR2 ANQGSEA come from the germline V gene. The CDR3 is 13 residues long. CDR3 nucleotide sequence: TGCAGCGTTGGGTTTGGATTCAATCAGTCCCAGCATTTT. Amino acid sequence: CSVGFGFNQSQHF.

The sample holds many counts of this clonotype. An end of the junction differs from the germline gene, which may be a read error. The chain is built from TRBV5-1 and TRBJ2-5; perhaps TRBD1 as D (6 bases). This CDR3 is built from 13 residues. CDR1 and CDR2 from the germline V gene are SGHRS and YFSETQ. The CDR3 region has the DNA TGCGCCAGCAGCCCGGGACAACAAGAGGCCCAGTACTTC. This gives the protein CASSPGQQEAQYF.

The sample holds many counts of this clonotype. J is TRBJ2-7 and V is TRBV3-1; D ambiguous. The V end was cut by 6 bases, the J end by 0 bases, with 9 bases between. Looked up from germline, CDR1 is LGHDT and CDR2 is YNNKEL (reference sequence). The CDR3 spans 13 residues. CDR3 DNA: TGTGCCAGCAGGGGCGGCTACTCCTACGAGCAGTACTTC. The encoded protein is CASRGGYSYEQYF.

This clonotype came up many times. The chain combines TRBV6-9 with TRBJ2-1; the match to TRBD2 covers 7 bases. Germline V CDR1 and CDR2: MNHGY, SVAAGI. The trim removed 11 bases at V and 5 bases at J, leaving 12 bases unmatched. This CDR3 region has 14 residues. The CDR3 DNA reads TGTGCCCGCCCTCCCAAGCGGGAAAACAATGAGCAGTTCTTC. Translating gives CARPPKRENNEQFF.

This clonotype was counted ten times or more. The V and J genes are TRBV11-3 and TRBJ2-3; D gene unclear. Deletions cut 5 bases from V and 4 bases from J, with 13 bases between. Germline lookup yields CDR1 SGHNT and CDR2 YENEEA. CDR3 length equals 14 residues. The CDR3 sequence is CASSPGASPDTQYF. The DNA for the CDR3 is TGTGCCAGCAGCCCCGGTGCCTCCCCAGATACGCAGTATTTT.

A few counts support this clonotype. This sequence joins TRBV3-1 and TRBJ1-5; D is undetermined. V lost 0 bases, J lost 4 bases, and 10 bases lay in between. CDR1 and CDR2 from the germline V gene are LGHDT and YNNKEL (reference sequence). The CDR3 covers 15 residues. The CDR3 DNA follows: TGTGCCAGCAGCCAAGATACGACGGGGAATCAGCCCCAGCATTTT. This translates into CASSQDTTGNQPQHF.

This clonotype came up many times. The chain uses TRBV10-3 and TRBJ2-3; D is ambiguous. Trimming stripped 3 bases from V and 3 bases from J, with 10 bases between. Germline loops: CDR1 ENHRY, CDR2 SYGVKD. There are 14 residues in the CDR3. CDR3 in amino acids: CAISDDIGTDTQYF. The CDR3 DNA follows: TGTGCCATCAGTGACGACATTGGTACAGATACGCAGTATTTT.

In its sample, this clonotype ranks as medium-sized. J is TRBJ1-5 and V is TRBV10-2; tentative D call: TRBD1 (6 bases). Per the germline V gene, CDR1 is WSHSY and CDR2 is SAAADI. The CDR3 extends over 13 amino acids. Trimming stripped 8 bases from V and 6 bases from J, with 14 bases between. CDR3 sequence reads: CASDSGGRQPQHF. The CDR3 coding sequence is TGCGCCAGCGATTCCGGGGGGCGTCAGCCCCAGCATTTT.

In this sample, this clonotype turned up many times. CDR3 DNA: TGTGCCAGCAGCTTCGGCGGCAGTACTGAAGCTTTCTTT. The encoded protein is CASSFGGSTEAFF. The V call is TRBV7-9, the J call TRBJ1-1; D not certain. This CDR3 has 13 residues. V shed 3 bases and J shed 5 bases, with 10 bases lying between them. Germline CDR1 reads SEHNR; CDR2 reads FQNEAQ (reference sequence).

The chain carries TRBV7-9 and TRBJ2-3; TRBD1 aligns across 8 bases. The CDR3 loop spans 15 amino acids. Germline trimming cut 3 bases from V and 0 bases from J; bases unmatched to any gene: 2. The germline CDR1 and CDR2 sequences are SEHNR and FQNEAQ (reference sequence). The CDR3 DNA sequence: TGTGCCAGCAGCTTTTGGACAGGGAGCACAGATACGCAGTATTTT. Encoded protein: CASSFWTGSTDTQYF.

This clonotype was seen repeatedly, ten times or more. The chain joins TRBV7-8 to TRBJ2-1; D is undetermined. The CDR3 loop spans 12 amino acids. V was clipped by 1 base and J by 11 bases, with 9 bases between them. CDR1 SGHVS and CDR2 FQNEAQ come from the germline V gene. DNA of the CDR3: TGTGCCAGCAGCTTAGTCGAGTCTAAGCAGTTCTTC. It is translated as CASSLVESKQFF.

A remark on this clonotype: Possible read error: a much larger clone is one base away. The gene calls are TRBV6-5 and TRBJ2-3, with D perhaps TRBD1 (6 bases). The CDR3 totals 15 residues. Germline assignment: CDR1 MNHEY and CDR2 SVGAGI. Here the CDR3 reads CASSRGQGVTDMQYF. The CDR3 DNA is TGTGCCAGCAGCAGGGGTCAAGGAGTCACAGATATGCAGTATTTT.

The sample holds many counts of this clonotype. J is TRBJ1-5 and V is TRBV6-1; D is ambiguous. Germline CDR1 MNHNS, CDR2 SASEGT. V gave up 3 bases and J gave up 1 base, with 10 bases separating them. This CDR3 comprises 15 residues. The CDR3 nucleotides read TGTGCCAGCAGTGACGGAAGTAGCAGCAATCAGCCCCAGCATTTT. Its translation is CASSDGSSSNQPQHF.